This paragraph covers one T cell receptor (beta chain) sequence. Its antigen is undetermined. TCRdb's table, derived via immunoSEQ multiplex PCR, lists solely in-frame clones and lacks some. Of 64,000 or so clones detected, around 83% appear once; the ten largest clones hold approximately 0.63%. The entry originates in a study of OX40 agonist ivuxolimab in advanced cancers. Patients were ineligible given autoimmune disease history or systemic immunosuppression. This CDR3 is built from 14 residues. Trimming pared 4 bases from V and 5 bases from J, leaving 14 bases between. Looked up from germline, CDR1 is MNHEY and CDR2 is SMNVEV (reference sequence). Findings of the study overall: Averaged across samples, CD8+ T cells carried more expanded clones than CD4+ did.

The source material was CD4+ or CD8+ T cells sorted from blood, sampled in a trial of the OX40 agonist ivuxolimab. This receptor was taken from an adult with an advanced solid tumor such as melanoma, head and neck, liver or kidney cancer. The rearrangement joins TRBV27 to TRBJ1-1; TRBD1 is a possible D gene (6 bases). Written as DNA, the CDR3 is TGTGCCAGCAGTTGGGCAGGGGAGGGGACTGAAGCTTTCTTT. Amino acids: CASSWAGEGTEAFF.